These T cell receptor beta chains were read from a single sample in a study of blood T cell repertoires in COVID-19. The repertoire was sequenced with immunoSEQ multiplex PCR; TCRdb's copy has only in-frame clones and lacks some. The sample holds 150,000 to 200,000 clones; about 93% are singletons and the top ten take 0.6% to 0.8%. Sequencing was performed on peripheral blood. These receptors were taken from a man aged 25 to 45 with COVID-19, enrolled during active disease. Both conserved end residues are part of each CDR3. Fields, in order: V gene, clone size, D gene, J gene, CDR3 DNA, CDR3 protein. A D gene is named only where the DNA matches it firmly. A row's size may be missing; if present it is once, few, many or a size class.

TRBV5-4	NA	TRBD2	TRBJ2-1	TGTGCCAGCAGCTCGCAAAAGCGGGGGGGCTCCTACAATGAGCAGTTCTTC	CASSSQKRGGSYNEQFF
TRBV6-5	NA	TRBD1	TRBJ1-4	TGTGCCAGCAGTATGGGACAGGGTAATGAAAAACTGTTTTTT	CASSMGQGNEKLFF
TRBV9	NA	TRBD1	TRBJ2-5	TGTGCCAGCAGCGTAGAGGGGGCTCCCACGGAGACCCAGTACTTC	CASSVEGAPTETQYF
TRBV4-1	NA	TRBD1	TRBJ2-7	TGCGCCAGCAGCCAACTACCACCCAACAGGGGCGGGTACGAGCAGTACTTC	CASSQLPPNRGGYEQYF
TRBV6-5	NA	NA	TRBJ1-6	TGTGCCAGCAACACTCGGGGAGGTAATTCACCCCTCCACTTT	CASNTRGGNSPLHF
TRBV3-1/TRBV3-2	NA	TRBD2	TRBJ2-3	TGTGCCAGCAGCCACCTAGCGGGAGATACGCAGTATTTT	CASSHLAGDTQYF
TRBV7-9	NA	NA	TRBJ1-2	TGTGCCAGCAGCCTAGCTTCGGGGGGGCGCGGGTATGGCTACACCTTC	CASSLASGGRGYGYTF
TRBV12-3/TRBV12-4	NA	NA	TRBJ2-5	TGTGCCAGCAGCTTCCTATCCGAGACCCAGTACTTC	CASSFLSETQYF
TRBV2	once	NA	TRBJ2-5	TGTGCCAGCACCCAGGACAGCTCCCAAGAGACCCAGTACTTC	CASTQDSSQETQYF
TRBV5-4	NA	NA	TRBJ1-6	TGTGCCAGCAGTTCTGACGGCGGATATAATTCACCCCTCCACTTT	CASSSDGGYNSPLHF
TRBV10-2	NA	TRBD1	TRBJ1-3	TGCGCCAGCATTGGCGGACAGGGGGAAGGAAACACCATATATTTT	CASIGGQGEGNTIYF
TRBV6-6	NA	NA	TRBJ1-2	TGTGCCAGCAGTTCCACAGGAGTACCTAACTATGGCTACACCTTC	CASSSTGVPNYGYTF
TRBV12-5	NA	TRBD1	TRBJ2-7	TGTGCTAGTGGTTTGGGGGGACAGAGTTTTTACGAGCAGTACTTC	CASGLGGQSFYEQYF
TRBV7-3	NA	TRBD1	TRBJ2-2	TGTGCCAGCAGGGGACAGGGGGCGGGCACCGGGGAGCTGTTTTTT	CASRGQGAGTGELFF
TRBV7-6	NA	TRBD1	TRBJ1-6	TGTGCCAGCAGCTTAGTCCGACAGGGGGGGAATTCACCCCTCCACTTT	CASSLVRQGGNSPLHF
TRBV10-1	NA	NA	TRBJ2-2	TGCGCCAGCAGTTTCAGCACCGGGGAGCTGTTTTTT	CASSFSTGELFF
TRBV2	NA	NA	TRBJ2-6	TGTGCCAGCAGTGATGAGGTAGGGGTCTACGGGGCCAACGTCCTGACTTTC	CASSDEVGVYGANVLTF
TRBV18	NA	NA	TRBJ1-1	TGTGCCAGCTCACCAAGGAGGCCCACTGAAGCTTTCTTT	CASSPRRPTEAFF
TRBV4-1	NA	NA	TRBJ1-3	TGCGCCAGCAGCCAAGAAGTACTAGGAAACACCATATATTTT	CASSQEVLGNTIYF
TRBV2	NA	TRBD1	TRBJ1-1	TGTGCCAGCAGGGTTGGACAGGGGGGCATGAACACTGAAGCTTTCTTT	CASRVGQGGMNTEAFF
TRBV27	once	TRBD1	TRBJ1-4	TGTGCCACCAGGACAGGGCAAACTAATGAAAAACTGTTTTTT	CATRTGQTNEKLFF
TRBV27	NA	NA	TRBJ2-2	TGTGCCAGCAGTTTATCCAGGGGCGGAATCGGGGAGCTGTTTTTT	CASSLSRGGIGELFF
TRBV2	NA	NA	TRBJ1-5	TGTGCCAGCAGCCGAAGCCCGACAGGAGCCGATCAGCCCCAGCATTTT	CASSRSPTGADQPQHF
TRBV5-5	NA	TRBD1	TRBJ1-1	TGTGCCAGCAGCTTAGGGACAGGGGGCGGTGAAGCTTTCTTT	CASSLGTGGGEAFF
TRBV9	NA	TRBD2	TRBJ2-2	TGTGCCAGCAGCAGGACTAGCGGGGGGGCAACCGGGGAGCTGTTTTTT	CASSRTSGGATGELFF
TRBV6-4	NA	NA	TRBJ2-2	TGTGCCAGCAGCCGCAACTCGAACACCGGGGAGCTGTTTTTT	CASSRNSNTGELFF
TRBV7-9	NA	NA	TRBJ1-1	TGTGCCAGCAGTTCCCCAACCAGGAGGGTCACTGAAGCTTTCTTT	CASSSPTRRVTEAFF
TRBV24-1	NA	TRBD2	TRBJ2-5	TGTGCCACCAGTGAGGCCTCGGGGGGACAAGAGACCCAGTACTTC	CATSEASGGQETQYF
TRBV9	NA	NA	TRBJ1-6	TGTGCCAGCAGCGTAGGGGGGGTCGATAATTCACCCCTCCACTTT	CASSVGGVDNSPLHF
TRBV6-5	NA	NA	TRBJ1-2	TGTGCCAGCAGTCCCAGGGTGGGTGGCTACACCTTC	CASSPRVGGYTF
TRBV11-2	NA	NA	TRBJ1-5	TGTGCCAGCAGCTCAATCGCTACTGTTGATAGCAATCAGCCCCAGCATTTT	CASSSIATVDSNQPQHF
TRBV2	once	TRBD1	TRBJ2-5	TGTGCCAGCAGTGCGGGACAGGGTTCCGGAGAGACCCAGTACTTC	CASSAGQGSGETQYF
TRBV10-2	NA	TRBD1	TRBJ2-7	TGCGCCAGCAGCCACGACGTGGACAGGGTGATCCCCTACGAGCAGTACTTC	CASSHDVDRVIPYEQYF